Presented here are 26 T cell receptor beta chains from one specimen sequenced in a study of T cell repertoires in cytomegalovirus infection. TCRdb called the reads again in MiXCR, with one record for every CDR3 protein. The sample has nearly 550,000 distinct CDR3 sequences; approximately 15% are singletons. The source material was CD8+ T cells from PBMCs. These receptors all come from a human donor in good health (CMV status not recorded). Some clones in this sample may be carry-over from other donors' samples.

This clonotype has ten or more counts. The V call is TRBV29-1, the J call TRBJ2-1; possible D gene TRBD1, 5 bases. From germline, CDR1 is SQVTM and CDR2 ANQGSEA. V lost 3 bases, J lost 8 bases, and 11 bases lay in between. There are 12 residues in the CDR3. CDR3 sequence (DNA): TGCAGCGTTGAGGGTTTAGGGGATGAGCAGTTCTTC. It codes for CSVEGLGDEQFF.

The chain carries TRBV27 and TRBJ2-2; D gene ambiguous. The CDR3 spans 12 residues. The V and J ends lost 6 bases and 3 bases respectively, with 5 bases between them. The germline CDR1 and CDR2 sequences are MNHEY and SMNVEV (reference sequence). In DNA, the CDR3 is TGTGCCAGCAGAGAATACACCGGGGAGCTGTTTTTT. It specifies CASREYTGELFF.

This clonotype has just a few counts. The genes are TRBV18 and TRBJ2-1; 16 nucleotides line up with TRBD2. The V gene's germline CDR1 is KGHSH and CDR2 LQKENI. The CDR3 length is 21 residues. The junction had 15 bases not matched to a gene; V was cut back by 2 bases and J by 5 bases. The CDR3 sequence: CASSPGLGSGTSGRAHNEQFF. The DNA of the CDR3 is TGTGCCAGCTCACCAGGACTGGGTTCCGGGACTAGCGGGAGGGCCCACAATGAGCAGTTCTTC.

This clonotype was seen only a few times. The gene calls are TRBV20-1 and TRBJ2-2; 15 nucleotides match TRBD2. The CDR3 is 19 residues long. V shed 1 base and J 7 bases; nucleotides not matched to a gene: 13. The germline V gene has CDR1 DFQATT and CDR2 SNEGSKA (reference sequence). The CDR3 DNA reads TGCAGTGCTAGAGTCTCCGGACTAGCGGGAGGGAAAACGAGCGGGGAGCTGTTTTTT. Translated: CSARVSGLAGGKTSGELFF.

This clonotype was seen ten or more times. This chain connects TRBV28 to TRBJ1-1; D call uncertain. The V gene lost 3 bases and the J gene lost 0 bases, with 17 bases spanning the gap. The CDR3 is made up of 17 amino acids. Germline lookup yields CDR1 MDHEN and CDR2 SYDVKM. The CDR3 sequence is CASSFGPTPDMNTEAFF. CDR3 sequence (DNA): TGTGCCAGCAGTTTTGGGCCGACCCCCGATATGAACACTGAAGCTTTCTTT.

This clonotype was seen more than once but under ten times. An end of the junction differs from the germline gene, which may be a read error. The chain links TRBV15 to TRBJ2-7; D possibly corresponds to TRBD1 (5 bases). The CDR3 is made up of 16 amino acids. Germline loops: CDR1 LNHNV, CDR2 YYDKDF (reference sequence). This CDR3 reads CATSGEITGVSYEQYF. In DNA form, the CDR3 reads TGTGCCACCAGCGGAGAGATTACAGGCGTCTCCTACGAGCAGTACTTC.

This clonotype came up many times. The rearrangement uses TRBV29-1 and TRBJ2-5; D is uncertain. CDR1 and CDR2 from the germline V gene are SQVTM and ANQGSEA. Trimming took off 3 bases at V and 6 bases at J, with 17 bases between the two ends. This CDR3 has 14 residues. The CDR3 nucleotides read TGCAGCGTTGAGGGTATGGGCCTTGCGAAGACCCAGTACTTC. Amino acids: CSVEGMGLAKTQYF.

This clonotype was picked up many times. This may arise from a read error, as a much more abundant clone is one base away. As DNA, the CDR3 is TGTGCCAGCAGCTTAGATGGCAGGGGAACCTATGGCTACACCTTC. This gives the protein CASSLDGRGTYGYTF. This chain uses TRBV7-3 with TRBJ1-2, with a weak D call TRBD1 (6 bases). Germline assignment: CDR1 SGHTA and CDR2 FQGTGA. Trimming removed 2 bases from V and 4 bases from J, with 14 bases in between. The CDR3 extends over 15 amino acids.

This clonotype was seen ten or more times. V gene TRBV7-8 combines with J gene TRBJ2-7; D is possibly TRBD2 (8 bases). V was cut by 0 bases and J by 1 base, with 31 bases left in between. Germline CDR1 SGHVS, CDR2 FQNEAQ. The CDR3 totals 22 residues. The CDR3 sequence: CASSLATLGRQGGGRRSYEQYF. CDR3 DNA sequence: TGTGCCAGCAGCTTAGCGACGCTTGGTAGACAGGGTGGCGGGAGGCGATCCTACGAGCAGTACTTC.

This clonotype has a count of ten or more. This chain connects TRBV7-2 to TRBJ2-4; 9 nucleotides match TRBD2. The CDR3 totals 19 residues. V gave up 5 bases and J gave up 1 base; unmatched junction bases: 15. Germline V gene data show CDR1 as SGHTA and CDR2 as FQGNSA. The CDR3 sequence is CASSTPKAGGTRAKNIQYF. The CDR3 coding sequence is TGTGCCAGCAGCACCCCCAAAGCGGGAGGAACGCGGGCCAAAAACATTCAGTACTTC.

The chain uses TRBV19 and TRBJ1-5; D remains ambiguous. V was clipped by 5 bases and J by 2 bases, with 10 bases between them. This CDR3 contains 14 residues. Germline loops: CDR1 LNHDA, CDR2 SQIVND (reference sequence). DNA of the CDR3: TGTGCCAGTAGTTGGGGATCTGGCAATCAGCCCCAGCATTTT. Protein: CASSWGSGNQPQHF.

A single count supports this clonotype. The CDR3 loop is CASSLGTSGEATFWETQYF. CDR3 nucleotides: TGTGCCAGCAGCTTGGGAACTAGCGGGGAGGCAACGTTTTGGGAGACCCAGTACTTC. V gene TRBV7-4 combines with J gene TRBJ2-5, with 10 bases aligning to TRBD2. The CDR3 extends over 19 amino acids. The trim removed 3 bases at V and 5 bases at J, leaving 18 bases unmatched. Per the germline V gene, CDR1 is SGHVT and CDR2 is SQSDAQ.

This clonotype appeared many times. J is TRBJ2-7 and V is TRBV28; D is undetermined. Between the trimmed V and J ends, which lost 5 bases and 4 bases, there was a span of 6 bases. The CDR3 spans 11 residues. Germline CDR1 is MDHEN and CDR2 is SYDVKM. CDR3 coding DNA: TGTGCCAGCAGTCGAACATACGAGCAGTACTTC. Translating it yields CASSRTYEQYF.

The rearrangement joins TRBV12-3 or TRBV12-4 to TRBJ1-1; the D gene is possibly TRBD1 (6 bases). The CDR3 loop spans 16 amino acids. The V and J ends lost 4 bases and 1 base respectively, with 16 bases between them. In nucleotides, the CDR3 is TGTGCCAGCAGTTGGGGGGCAGAAAATAAGAACACTGAAGCTTTCTTT. Translation gives CASSWGAENKNTEAFF.

This clonotype occurred a few times. The chain links TRBV11-2 to TRBJ2-3; no clear D. Per the germline V gene, CDR1 is SGHAT and CDR2 is FQNNGV. Trimming left V 4 bases short and J 1 base short, with 9 bases between. The CDR3 length is 14 residues. The CDR3 nucleotides are TGTGCCAGCAGCTCCGGATGGCGCACAGATACGCAGTATTTT. Translated: CASSSGWRTDTQYF.

This clonotype has just a few counts. The chain links TRBV6-5 to TRBJ2-3; D ambiguous. Germline CDR1 is MNHEY and CDR2 is SVGAGI. This CDR3 contains 14 residues. The V end lost 2 bases, the J end lost 4 bases, and 10 bases lay between the germline ends. The CDR3: CASSYGSRADTQYF. CDR3 nucleotides: TGTGCCAGCAGTTACGGTTCTCGGGCAGATACGCAGTATTTT.

The table lists this clonotype with many counts. The chain links TRBV11-2 to TRBJ2-7; 13 nucleotides line up with TRBD2. The CDR3 loop spans 16 amino acids. Germline V gene sequence: CDR1 SGHAT, CDR2 FQNNGV. The ends lost 5 bases at V and 4 bases at J; junction bases unmatched: 8. The chain's CDR3 is CASSPGLAGTKYEQYF. CDR3 in DNA: TGTGCCAGCAGCCCGGGACTAGCGGGGACGAAATACGAGCAGTACTTC.

This rearrangement joins TRBV15 to TRBJ1-2, with TRBD1 matching over 7 bases. The germline V gene encodes CDR1 LNHNV and CDR2 YYDKDF (reference sequence). V lost 1 base, J lost 2 bases, and 4 bases stayed unmatched. The CDR3 length is 15 residues. DNA for the CDR3: TGTGCCACCAGCAGAGGGGGGACAGTGAACTATGGCTACACCTTC. The encoded protein is CATSRGGTVNYGYTF. The full variable domain, rest sourced from reference TRBV15 and TRBJ1-2, is DAMVIQNPRYQVTQFGKPVTLSCSQTLNHNVMYWYQQKSSQAPKLLFHYYDKDFNNEADTPDNFQSRRPNTSFCFLDIRSPGLGDTAMYLCATSRGGTVNYGYTFGSGTRLTVV.

In this sample, this clonotype turned up many times. The chain recombines TRBV7-9 with TRBJ1-1; no reliable D call. This CDR3 is 12 amino acids long. The V end lost 5 bases, the J end lost 0 bases, and 4 bases lay between the germline ends. CDR1 is SEHNR, CDR2 FQNEAQ, per germline (reference sequence). The CDR3 loop reads CASSPLNTEAFF. For the CDR3, the DNA is TGTGCCAGCAGCCCCCTGAACACTGAAGCTTTCTTT.

This clonotype was observed a few times. This sequence joins TRBV9 and TRBJ2-2; tentatively, D is TRBD2 (6 bases). Per the germline V gene, CDR1 is SGDLS and CDR2 is YYNGEE. Trimming cost V 0 bases and J 3 bases, with 12 bases left between them. The CDR3 consists of 16 residues. Here the CDR3 DNA reads TGTGCCAGCAGCGTAGCAGGAACGGGAGACACCGGGGAGCTGTTTTTT. Residues: CASSVAGTGDTGELFF.

The chain links TRBV10-3 to TRBJ1-2, with TRBD1 matching 8 bases. V lost 9 bases to trimming and J lost 8 bases; unmatched junction nucleotides: 8. The germline V gene encodes CDR1 ENHRY and CDR2 SYGVKD. The length of the CDR3 is 12 residues. CDR3 in amino acids: CAILDRVGGYTF. CDR3 coding DNA: TGTGCCATTTTGGACAGGGTGGGCGGCTACACCTTC.

Notes on this clonotype: A single base separates this from a much larger clone, so it may be a read error. No conserved phenylalanine or tryptophan is present at the end of the CDR3, so a read error is the likely explanation. V gene TRBV11-2 combines with J gene TRBJ1-1, with a weak D call TRBD1 (6 bases). Trimming took off 2 bases at V and 3 bases at J, with 19 bases between the two ends. Germline V gene data show CDR1 as SGHAT and CDR2 as FQNNGV. This CDR3 comprises 17 residues. CDR3 in amino acids: CASSLWARGPGDTEAFV. In nucleotides, the CDR3 is TGTGCCAGCAGCTTATGGGCCAGGGGCCCGGGGGACACTGAAGCTTTCGTT.

The sample holds many counts of this clonotype. The chain uses TRBV28 and TRBJ2-6; D is undetermined. Germline V CDR1 and CDR2: MDHEN, SYDVKM. V was clipped by 6 bases and J by 4 bases, with 4 bases between them. The CDR3 runs 12 residues. The CDR3 sequence is CASREGANVLTF. The CDR3 DNA follows: TGTGCCAGCAGGGAAGGGGCCAACGTCCTGACTTTC.

This clonotype appeared once. This may come from a read error, since a much larger clone is one base off. The rearrangement links TRBV7-9 to TRBJ1-4; D gene unclear. Germline loops: CDR1 SEHNR, CDR2 FQNEAQ (reference sequence). The CDR3 is made up of 15 amino acids. Deletions cut 2 bases from V and 8 bases from J, with 15 bases between. CDR3 sequence reads: CASSLNGPVKEKLFF. The CDR3 DNA follows: TGTGCCAGCAGCTTAAACGGGCCTGTTAAGGAAAAACTGTTTTTT.

This clonotype was seen repeatedly, ten times or more. The CDR3 loop reads CASSHRGNGQPQHF. DNA for the CDR3: TGTGCCAGCAGCCACAGGGGTAACGGCCAGCCCCAGCATTTT. This rearrangement joins TRBV7-2 to TRBJ1-5, with 7 bases matching TRBD1. Trimming at V came to 5 bases and at J to 7 bases, leaving 8 bases not matched to a gene. The CDR3 consists of 14 residues. Per the germline V gene, CDR1 is SGHTA and CDR2 is FQGNSA.

The table lists this clonotype with many counts. V and J are TRBV7-6 and TRBJ2-3; D call uncertain. The CDR3 runs to 14 residues. Germline CDR1 reads SGHVS; CDR2 reads FNYEAQ. V shed 2 bases and J shed 4 bases, with 10 bases lying between them. The CDR3 DNA follows: TGTGCCAGCAGCTTAAGTGGAAAGTCAGATACGCAGTATTTT. Its translation is CASSLSGKSDTQYF.